Reported below is one TCR beta chain. The sample comes from a study of blood T cell repertoires in COVID-19. Across the study: The United States, Italy and Spain were the sources of the acute and convalescent COVID-19 samples. Sample material is recorded as cDNA or gDNA derived from T cells, B-cell-depleted T cells, or PBMCs.

Germline V gene sequence: CDR1 MDHEN, CDR2 SYDVKM. CDR3 size: 15 residues. The V end was cut by 5 bases, the J end by 0 bases, with 11 bases between. In the authors' methods: Amplification with reference gene primers provided the estimates of nucleated cell counts. Libraries were prepared by immunoSEQ multiplex PCR; TCRdb keeps only in-frame clonotypes and omits some of them. From that table come the V and J calls and clone size; the DNA was used to work out D and trimming. Counted here are about 45,000 clones, about 87% occurring once; the ten biggest clones make up approximately 5%. The clonotype was recovered from a human donor in a cohort sampled during active COVID-19. The V and J genes are TRBV28 and TRBJ2-4; D might be TRBD2 (6 bases). Sequencing used peripheral blood. The CDR3 bases are TGTGCCAGCAGTCCCTCGGGACTAGCCAAAAACATTCAGTACTTC. Residues: CASSPSGLAKNIQYF.